The sequence of this TCR beta chain was determined in a study of identical twins. This clonotype turned up a few times. TCRdb itself ran the 5' RACE reads through MiXCR, one entry per CDR3 protein. Altogether approximately 250,000 distinct CDR3 sequences are present, roughly 7.1% being singletons, with the ten largest covering more than 14%. Separately, the same data were catalogued under a study of T cells expressing NK-cell markers.

This TCR was recovered from a woman aged 18 to 35 in good health. Specimen: CD8+ T cells sorted from blood.

CDR3 sequence: CASASVGGYNYGYTF. The CDR3 DNA is TGTGCTAGTGCCTCGGTCGGGGGTTATAACTATGGCTACACCTTC. This chain links TRBV12-5 with TRBJ1-2; a possible D gene is TRBD1 (5 bases). Trimming pared 7 bases from V and 1 base from J, leaving 16 bases between. Germline lookup yields CDR1 LGHNT and CDR2 FRNRAP. The CDR3 spans 15 residues.